This passage covers 21 T cell receptor beta chains from one sample sequenced in a study of T cell responses to AZD1222 COVID-19 vaccine. Profiled with immunoSEQ multiplex PCR; TCRdb holds only in-frame clones, not every one. The sample has 95,000 to 150,000 clones, around 92% seen once; the top ten hold 14% to 15%. Sequencing used peripheral blood, obtained on day 0 of AZD1222 vaccination. The receptors come from an adult in good health.

The J gene is TRBJ2-3, the V gene TRBV6-5; a weak D match, TRBD2 (6 bases). CDR1 and CDR2 (germline): MNHEY, SVGAGI. The CDR3 covers 15 residues. The V and J ends lost 5 bases and 4 bases respectively, with 16 bases between them. In DNA, the CDR3 is TGTGCCAGCAGTCGTAGGGTGCGGGAAGCAGATACGCAGTATTTT. It yields the protein CASSRRVREADTQYF.

V is TRBV28 and J is TRBJ1-5, with D possibly matching TRBD1 (6 bases). Deletions cut 6 bases from V and 9 bases from J, with 12 bases between. Germline CDR1 reads MDHEN; CDR2 reads SYDVKM. CDR3 length: 12 residues. The CDR3 loop is CASSNTGRPQHF. The CDR3 nucleotides are TGTGCCAGCAGCAATACAGGGCGGCCCCAGCATTTT. The entire variable domain, with the rest obtained from reference TRBV28 and TRBJ1-5, is as follows: DVKVTQSSRYLVKRTGEKVFLECVQDMDHENMFWYRQDPGLGLRLIYFSYDVKMKEKGDIPEGYSVSREKKERFSLILESASTNQTSMYLCASSNTGRPQHFGDGTRLSIL.

The J gene is TRBJ1-4, the V gene TRBV30, with a weak D call TRBD1 (5 bases). CDR3 size: 15 residues. V lost 0 bases to trimming and J lost 11 bases, with 19 bases between them. Germline loops: CDR1 GTSNPN, CDR2 SVGIG (reference sequence). The CDR3 DNA is TGTGCCTGGAGTGTAGGGTCAGGGCAATCAAACAAACTGTTTTTT. Amino acid sequence: CAWSVGSGQSNKLFF.

The V gene is TRBV7-9, the J gene TRBJ2-1, with D perhaps matching TRBD1 (6 bases). Trimming took 4 bases from V and 0 from J, leaving 19 bases between them. Germline CDR1 SEHNR, CDR2 FQNEAQ (reference sequence). The CDR3 totals 18 residues. Here the CDR3 DNA reads TGTGCCAGCAGCTCTGAAGTAGGGGGTGGTAGCTCCTACAATGAGCAGTTCTTC. This translates into CASSSEVGGGSSYNEQFF.

The chain employs TRBV29-1 and TRBJ2-3, with 13 positions matching TRBD2. V trimming: 5 bases; J trimming: 3 bases; junction bases outside the gene matches: 2. Germline V CDR1 and CDR2: SQVTM, ANQGSEA. There are 14 residues in the CDR3. The CDR3 is CSVPTSGRTDTQYF. CDR3 DNA: TGCAGCGTTCCGACTAGCGGGAGGACAGATACGCAGTATTTT.

V and J are TRBV30 and TRBJ1-3; D unclear. The CDR3 sequence is 13 residues long. With 3 bases removed from V and 3 bases from J, the gap between germline ends came to 9 bases. Looked up from germline, CDR1 is GTSNPN and CDR2 is SVGIG (reference sequence). In nucleotides, the CDR3 is TGTGCCTGGAGACGTCTGGGTGGAAACACCATATATTTT. It encodes CAWRRLGGNTIYF. Looking up the rest from reference TRBV30 and TRBJ1-3 gives the full variable domain: SQTIHQWPATLVQPVGSPLSLECTVEGTSNPNLYWYRQAAGRGLQLLFYSVGIGQISSEVPQNLSASRPQDRQFILSSKKLLLSDSGFYLCAWRRLGGNTIYFGEGSWLTVV.

The J gene is TRBJ1-1, the V gene TRBV18, with D perhaps matching TRBD1 (6 bases). Trimming removed 3 bases from V and 5 bases from J, with 16 bases in between. Per the germline V gene, CDR1 is KGHSH and CDR2 is LQKENI. CDR3 length: 15 residues. CDR3 coding DNA: TGTGCCAGCTCACCCCTGGAACAGGGAGGGACTGAAGCTTTCTTT. This codes for CASSPLEQGGTEAFF.

In nucleotides, the CDR3 is TGCGCCAGCAGCTCGCAATGGGGTGCCACTGAAGCTTTCTTT. Protein: CASSSQWGATEAFF. This chain uses TRBV5-1 with TRBJ1-1; D unclear. This CDR3 comprises 14 residues. Trimming took off 3 bases at V and 4 bases at J, with 13 bases between the two ends. Looked up from germline, CDR1 is SGHRS and CDR2 is YFSETQ.

The chain combines TRBV13 with TRBJ1-2; tentatively, D is TRBD1 (6 bases). The CDR3 is 14 residues long. The V gene lost 7 bases and the J gene lost 3 bases, with 15 bases spanning the gap. From germline, CDR1 is PRHDT and CDR2 FYEKMQ (reference sequence). CDR3 amino acids: CASTIGGNDYGYTF. The DNA for the CDR3 is TGTGCCAGCACCATAGGGGGGAACGACTATGGCTACACCTTC. The whole variable domain, remainder taken from reference TRBV13 and TRBJ1-2, is AAGVIQSPRHLIKEKRETATLKCYPIPRHDTVYWYQQGPGQDPQFLISFYEKMQSDKGSIPDRFSAQQFSDYHSELNMSSLELGDSALYFCASTIGGNDYGYTFGSGTRLTVV.

CDR3 sequence (DNA): TGCGCCAGCGCGAGGAGTGGGACTAGCGGGGACAATGAGCAGTTCTTC. This codes for CASARSGTSGDNEQFF. This sequence joins TRBV4-3 and TRBJ2-1, with TRBD2 matching 13 bases. Germline loops: CDR1 LGHNA, CDR2 YSLEER. The CDR3 length is 16 residues. The J segment lost 5 bases and the V segment lost 8 bases, leaving 9 bases of the junction unmatched.

The chain is built from TRBV5-5 and TRBJ2-1; D is uncertain. V shed 1 base and J shed 8 bases, with 16 bases lying between them. The CDR3 runs 15 residues. Germline-derived CDR1 and CDR2 are SGHKS and YYEKEE (reference sequence). Written as DNA, the CDR3 is TGTGCCAGCAGCTTGATCGGAAACTCTGTGGATGAGCAGTTCTTC. Amino acids: CASSLIGNSVDEQFF. The whole variable domain, remainder taken from reference TRBV5-5 and TRBJ2-1, is DAGVTQSPTHLIKTRGQQVTLRCSPISGHKSVSWYQQVLGQGPQFIFQYYEKEERGRGNFPDRFSARQFPNYSSELNVNALLLGDSALYLCASSLIGNSVDEQFFGPGTRLTVL.

This chain connects TRBV5-4 to TRBJ1-2; D possibly corresponds to TRBD1 (5 bases). CDR1 is SGHNT, CDR2 YYREEE, per germline (reference sequence). Trimming took 4 bases from V and 0 from J, leaving 25 bases between them. The CDR3 sequence is 19 residues long. CDR3 in amino acids: CASSTPTRWGRGSNYGYTF. DNA of the CDR3: TGTGCCAGCAGCACCCCCACGAGGTGGGGGAGGGGATCTAACTATGGCTACACCTTC.

The genes are TRBV7-9 and TRBJ2-1; 8 bases are shared with TRBD2. Trimming cost V 5 bases and J 3 bases; bases outside gene matches: 12. The CDR3 contains 17 residues. From germline, CDR1 is SEHNR and CDR2 FQNEAQ (reference sequence). CDR3 nucleotides: TGTGCCAGCAGCCCCACCTGGAATAGCGGGATCTACAATGAGCAGTTCTTC. Amino acid sequence: CASSPTWNSGIYNEQFF.

This clone was counted only a few times. The rearrangement uses TRBV6-5 and TRBJ1-2; D remains unclear. V gave up 0 bases and J gave up 6 bases, with 8 bases separating them. The CDR3 consists of 13 residues. Germline assignment: CDR1 MNHEY and CDR2 SVGAGI. In DNA form, the CDR3 reads TGTGCCAGCAGTTACTCGGGAAGCGATGGCTACACCTTC. Its protein is CASSYSGSDGYTF.

The V gene is TRBV6-6, the J gene TRBJ1-5; TRBD1 agrees at 7 bases. Unmatched junction bases numbered 8, after V lost 0 bases and J lost 6 bases. CDR1 is MNHNY, CDR2 SVGAGI, per germline (reference sequence). There are 16 residues in the CDR3. The CDR3 here is CASSYSVTGVSQPQHF. The CDR3 nucleotides are TGTGCCAGCAGTTACTCGGTAACAGGGGTAAGTCAGCCCCAGCATTTT.

This clone has a single count. The chain employs TRBV28 and TRBJ2-7; TRBD1 matches at 8 bases. The length of the CDR3 is 15 residues. V shed 5 bases, J shed 2 bases, and the junction held 8 bases outside the gene matches. CDR1 and CDR2 (germline): MDHEN, SYDVKM. CDR3 bases: TGTGCCAGCAGTACATCCGGGACAGGAGCCTACGAGCAGTACTTC. Its translation is CASSTSGTGAYEQYF. Full variable domain (outside the CDR3, taken from reference TRBV28 and TRBJ2-7): DVKVTQSSRYLVKRTGEKVFLECVQDMDHENMFWYRQDPGLGLRLIYFSYDVKMKEKGDIPEGYSVSREKKERFSLILESASTNQTSMYLCASSTSGTGAYEQYFGPGTRLTVT.

The rearrangement joins TRBV28 to TRBJ1-2, with D perhaps matching TRBD1 (6 bases). The germline gives CDR1 MDHEN, CDR2 SYDVKM. The length of the CDR3 is 14 residues. V was shortened by 6 bases and J by 1 base, with 12 bases between the two germline ends. CDR3 in amino acids: CASSWGGRNYGYTF. The CDR3 DNA reads TGTGCCAGCAGCTGGGGGGGCCGTAACTATGGCTACACCTTC.

The CDR3 nucleotides read TGTGCCAGCAGTGAGGAGCGGGGGCTATACAATGAGCAGTTCTTC. It yields the protein CASSEERGLYNEQFF. The rearrangement uses TRBV6-4 and TRBJ2-1; 8 bases fit TRBD2. CDR3 length equals 15 residues. Germline V CDR1 and CDR2: MRHNA, SNTAGT. Germline trimming cut 3 bases from V and 4 bases from J; bases unmatched to any gene: 5.

The V gene is TRBV2, the J gene TRBJ1-2; D may be TRBD1 (6 bases). CDR1 and CDR2 from the germline V gene are SNHLY and FYNNEI. V was clipped by 8 bases and J by 0 bases, with 16 bases between them. This CDR3 has 15 residues. This CDR3 reads CASDNRDTTNYGYTF. CDR3 bases: TGTGCCAGCGATAACAGGGACACTACTAACTATGGCTACACCTTC. Complete variable domain (other parts from reference TRBV2 and TRBJ1-2): EPEVTQTPSHQVTQMGQEVILRCVPISNHLYFYWYRQILGQKVEFLVSFYNNEISEKSEIFDDQFSVERPDGSNFTLKIRSTKLEDSAMYFCASDNRDTTNYGYTFGSGTRLTVV.

CDR3 sequence reads: CATSRDQREGWATEAFF. CDR3 coding DNA: TGTGCCACCAGCAGAGATCAGAGGGAAGGGTGGGCCACTGAAGCTTTCTTT. The rearrangement joins TRBV15 to TRBJ1-1, with D unresolved. The CDR3 contains 17 residues. V was pared by 0 bases and J by 4 bases, with 18 bases between. Looked up from germline, CDR1 is LNHNV and CDR2 is YYDKDF (reference sequence).

V and J are TRBV7-9 and TRBJ1-4; no definite D call. The V end lost 1 base, the J end lost 2 bases, and 5 bases lay between the germline ends. CDR1 SEHNR and CDR2 FQNEAQ come from the germline V gene (reference sequence). The CDR3 length is 14 residues. CDR3 residues: CASSLGQTNEKLFF. For the CDR3, the DNA is TGTGCCAGCAGCTTAGGGCAGACTAATGAAAAACTGTTTTTT. Full variable domain (remainder filled in from reference TRBV7-9 and TRBJ1-4): DTGVSQNPRHKITKRGQNVTFRCDPISEHNRLYWYRQTLGQGPEFLTYFQNEAQLEKSRLLSDRFSAERPKGSFSTLEIQRTEQGDSAMYLCASSLGQTNEKLFFGSGTQLSVL.